This record concerns one T cell receptor (beta chain) sequence. Its antigen is as yet unknown. The data derive from a study of post-analysis software for immune sequencing data. Overall study: Included among the disease courses, which were recorded for the cohort, were relapsing-remitting, secondary progressive and progressive-relapsing multiple sclerosis. Study-wide findings and caveats: In multiple sclerosis, normalized Chao1 diversity was significantly below that of controls. Under the F measure, samples that were prepared in one batch clustered strongly together. In patients, TRBV5-6, TRBV5-1 and TRBV20-1 belonged to five or six TRBV segments found more frequently than in controls.

Unique molecular identifiers were built into the TCR beta cDNA libraries. Between roughly 0.95 and 10 million T cells gave rise to 450,000 to 650,000 cDNA molecules. A single record per CDR3 protein comes from TCRdb applying MiXCR to the PCR reads. The top ten hold under 9% of the sample, which has 430,000 or so distinct CDR3 sequences, approximately 37% seen once. Germline V gene data show CDR1 as DFQATT and CDR2 as SNEGSKA (reference sequence). The V and J ends lost 0 bases and 8 bases respectively, with 17 bases between them. There are 15 residues in the CDR3. The V and J genes are TRBV20-1 and TRBJ2-1; D may be TRBD2 (5 bases). The sequenced material came from blood. The origin of this receptor is a girl between 2 and 10 years old with multiple sclerosis. CDR3 coding DNA: TGCAGTGCTAGAGATGGGGAGTGGGGAGTCCATGAGCAGTTCTTC. Amino acid sequence: CSARDGEWGVHEQFF.